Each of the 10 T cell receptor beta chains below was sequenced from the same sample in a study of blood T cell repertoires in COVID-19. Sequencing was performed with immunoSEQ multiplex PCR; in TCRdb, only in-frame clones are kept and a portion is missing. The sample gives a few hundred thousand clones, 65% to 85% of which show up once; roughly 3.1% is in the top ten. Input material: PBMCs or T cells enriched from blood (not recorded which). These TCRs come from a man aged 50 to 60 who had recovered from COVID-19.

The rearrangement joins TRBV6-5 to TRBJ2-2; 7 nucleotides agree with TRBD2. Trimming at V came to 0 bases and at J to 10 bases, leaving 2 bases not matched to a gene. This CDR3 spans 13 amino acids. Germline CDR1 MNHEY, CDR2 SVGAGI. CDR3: CASSYSGRAELFF. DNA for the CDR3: TGTGCCAGCAGTTACTCAGGGAGGGCGGAGCTGTTTTTT.

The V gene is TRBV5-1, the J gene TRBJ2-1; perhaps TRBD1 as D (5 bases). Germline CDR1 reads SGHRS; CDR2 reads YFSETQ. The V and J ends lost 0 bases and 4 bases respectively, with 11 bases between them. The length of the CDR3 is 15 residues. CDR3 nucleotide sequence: TGCGCCAGCAGCTTGGGACAGATAAGTTACAATGAGCAGTTCTTC. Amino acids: CASSLGQISYNEQFF. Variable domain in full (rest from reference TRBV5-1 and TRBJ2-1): KAGVTQTPRYLIKTRGQQVTLSCSPISGHRSVSWYQQTPGQGLQFLFEYFSETQRNKGNFPGRFSGRQFSNSRSEMNVSTLELGDSALYLCASSLGQISYNEQFFGPGTRLTVL.

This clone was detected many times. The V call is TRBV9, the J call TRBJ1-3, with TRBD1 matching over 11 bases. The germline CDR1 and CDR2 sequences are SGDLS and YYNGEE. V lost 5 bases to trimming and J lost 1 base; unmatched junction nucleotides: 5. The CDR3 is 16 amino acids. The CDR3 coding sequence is TGTGCCAGCAGTTTTGGACAGGGGGCGTCTGGAAACACCATATATTTT. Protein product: CASSFGQGASGNTIYF. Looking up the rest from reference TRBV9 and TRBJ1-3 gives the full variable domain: DSGVTQTPKHLITATGQRVTLRCSPRSGDLSVYWYQQSLDQGLQFLIQYYNGEERAKGNILERFSAQQFPDLHSELNLSSLELGDSALYFCASSFGQGASGNTIYFGEGSWLTVV.

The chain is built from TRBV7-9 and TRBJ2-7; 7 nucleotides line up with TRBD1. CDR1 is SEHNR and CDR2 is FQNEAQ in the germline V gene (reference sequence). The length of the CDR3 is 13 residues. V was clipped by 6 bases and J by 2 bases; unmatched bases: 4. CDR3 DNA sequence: TGTGCCAGCAGTCCACAGGGGACCTACGAGCAGTACTTC. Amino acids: CASSPQGTYEQYF.

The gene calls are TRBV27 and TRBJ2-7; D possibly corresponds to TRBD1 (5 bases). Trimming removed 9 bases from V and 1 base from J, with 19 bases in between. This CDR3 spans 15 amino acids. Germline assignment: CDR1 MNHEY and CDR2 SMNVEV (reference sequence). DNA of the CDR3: TGTGCCAGTCATCAAGGGCAGGGTCGATCCTACGAGCAGTACTTC. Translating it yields CASHQGQGRSYEQYF.

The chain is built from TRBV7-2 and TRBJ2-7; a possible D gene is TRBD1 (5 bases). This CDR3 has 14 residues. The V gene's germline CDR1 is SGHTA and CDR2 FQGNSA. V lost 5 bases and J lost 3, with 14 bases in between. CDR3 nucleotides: TGTGCCAGCAGCCCGGACACGGCGTTCTACGAGCAGTACTTC. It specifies CASSPDTAFYEQYF.

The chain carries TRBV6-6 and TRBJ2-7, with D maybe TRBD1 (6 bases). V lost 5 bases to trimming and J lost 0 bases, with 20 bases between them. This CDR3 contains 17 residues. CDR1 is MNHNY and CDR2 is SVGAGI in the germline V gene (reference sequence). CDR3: CASSPRQVRFASYEQYF. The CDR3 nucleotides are TGTGCCAGCAGTCCTCGACAGGTACGCTTCGCCTCCTACGAGCAGTACTTC.

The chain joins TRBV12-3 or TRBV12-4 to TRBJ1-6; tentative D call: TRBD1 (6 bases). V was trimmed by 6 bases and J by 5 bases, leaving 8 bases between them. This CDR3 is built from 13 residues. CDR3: CASSNRDNSPLHF. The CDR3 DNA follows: TGTGCCAGCAGCAACAGGGATAATTCACCCCTCCACTTT.

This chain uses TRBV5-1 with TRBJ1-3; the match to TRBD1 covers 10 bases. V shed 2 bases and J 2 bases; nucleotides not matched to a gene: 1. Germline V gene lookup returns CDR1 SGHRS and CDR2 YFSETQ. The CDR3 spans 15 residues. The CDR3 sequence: CASSFDRGPGNTIYF. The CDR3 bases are TGCGCCAGCAGCTTTGACAGGGGGCCTGGAAACACCATATATTTT.

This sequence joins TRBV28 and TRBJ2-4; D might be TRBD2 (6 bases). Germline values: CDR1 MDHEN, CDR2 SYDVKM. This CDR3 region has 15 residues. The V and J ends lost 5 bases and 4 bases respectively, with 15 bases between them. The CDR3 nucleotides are TGTGCCAGCAGTCCACCGGAGGGGCGGAAAAACATTCAGTACTTC. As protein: CASSPPEGRKNIQYF.